A selection of T cell receptor beta chains follows, all from one sample in a study of blood T cell repertoires in COVID-19. The protocol was immunoSEQ multiplex PCR, while the TCRdb copy is restricted to in-frame clones and leaves out a portion. This repertoire shows fewer than 200,000 clones, roughly 86% found once; its top ten account for over 3.5%. Sample: peripheral blood. Receptors originate from a woman aged 55-69 years who had recovered from COVID-19. The CDR3 runs from the conserved cysteine through the conserved F or W. The D gene is left open where the match is weak. For some rows the clone size is stated as once, few or many, or as a class when expanded; others skip it.

>TRBJ2-7|NA|TRBD1|TRBV7-9
TGTGCCAGCAGCTTAATGACAGGGGAGGACGAGCAGTACTTC
CASSLMTGEDEQYF
>TRBJ1-2|NA|NA|TRBV6-5
TGTGCCAGCAACCGCCGAAGTGAGAATGGCTACACCTTC
CASNRRSENGYTF
>TRBJ1-5|once|NA|TRBV5-1
TGCGCCAGTCGGGGGGATAGCAATCAGCCCCAGCATTTT
CASRGDSNQPQHF
>TRBJ2-7|NA|TRBD1|TRBV5-6
TGTGCCAGCAGCCGGGACAGGGTAGGCGAGCAGTACTTC
CASSRDRVGEQYF
>TRBJ2-7|once|TRBD1|TRBV5-1
TGCGCCAGCAGCTTTACAGGGGCCGGCGAGCAGTACTTC
CASSFTGAGEQYF
>TRBJ2-3|NA|TRBD2|TRBV18
TGTGCCAGCTCACCTAGGGCTAGCGGGGGACTCACAGATACGCAGTATTTT
CASSPRASGGLTDTQYF
>TRBJ2-1|NA|TRBD1|TRBV4-2
TGTGCCAGCAGCCAAGATACAGGGGTCAGCTCCTACAATGAGCAGTTCTTC
CASSQDTGVSSYNEQFF
>TRBJ2-5|NA|NA|TRBV30
TGTGCCTGGAGTGTTGCCAGCGCCGAGACCCAGTACTTC
CAWSVASAETQYF
>TRBJ2-2|NA|NA|TRBV4-3
TGCGCCAGCAGCCAAACCCTGGACTACCTCACCGGGGAGCTGTTTTTT
CASSQTLDYLTGELFF
>TRBJ1-3|NA|TRBD1|TRBV7-8
TGTGCCAGCAGCTTTCGGACAGGTCCCTCTGGAAACACCATATATTTT
CASSFRTGPSGNTIYF
>TRBJ1-6|NA|NA|TRBV5-5
TGTGCCAGCAGCCTGAGCCCCCCGACGGGGAGCCTTTATTCACCCCTCCACTTT
CASSLSPPTGSLYSPLHF
>TRBJ2-3|NA|TRBD1|TRBV3-1/TRBV3-2
TGTGCCAGCAGCCAAGTAGACCCGGGACAGGGCACAGATACGCAGTATTTT
CASSQVDPGQGTDTQYF